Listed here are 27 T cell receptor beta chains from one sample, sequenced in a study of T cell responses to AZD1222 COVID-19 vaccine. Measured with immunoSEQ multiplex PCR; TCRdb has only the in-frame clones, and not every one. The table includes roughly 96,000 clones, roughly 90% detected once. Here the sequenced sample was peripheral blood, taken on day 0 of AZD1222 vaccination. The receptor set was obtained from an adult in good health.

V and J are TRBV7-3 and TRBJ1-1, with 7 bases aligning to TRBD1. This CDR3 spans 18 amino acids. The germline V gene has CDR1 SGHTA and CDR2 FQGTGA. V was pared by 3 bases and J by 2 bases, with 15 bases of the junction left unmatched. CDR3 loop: CASSLFGAGTVPNTEAFF. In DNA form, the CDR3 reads TGTGCCAGCAGCTTGTTTGGGGCAGGGACAGTACCTAACACTGAAGCTTTCTTT.

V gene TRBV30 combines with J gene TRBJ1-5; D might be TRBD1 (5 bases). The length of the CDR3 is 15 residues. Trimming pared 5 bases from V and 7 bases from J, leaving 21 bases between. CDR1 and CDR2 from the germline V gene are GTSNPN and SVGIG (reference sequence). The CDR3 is CAWALGPTQDQPQHF. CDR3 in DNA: TGTGCCTGGGCTTTGGGACCCACCCAAGACCAGCCCCAGCATTTT.

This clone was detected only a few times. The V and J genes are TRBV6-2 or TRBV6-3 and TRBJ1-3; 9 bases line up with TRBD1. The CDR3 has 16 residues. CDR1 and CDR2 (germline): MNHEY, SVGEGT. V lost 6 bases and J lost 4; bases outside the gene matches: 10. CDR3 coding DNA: TGTGCCAGCAGCCACCCACAGGGGGCAGGAGGAAACACCATATATTTT. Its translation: CASSHPQGAGGNTIYF.

The CDR3 nucleotides are TGTGCCAGCGTCCCGGCTAGCGGGGTTTACAATGAGCAGTTCTTC. Protein product: CASVPASGVYNEQFF. The rearrangement uses TRBV11-2 and TRBJ2-1; 9 bases fit TRBD2. After removal of 8 bases from V and 4 bases from J, the junction contained 9 bases not matched to a gene. This CDR3 comprises 15 residues. CDR1 is SGHAT, CDR2 FQNNGV, per germline.

The CDR3 protein is CASSYVIPHLSEAFF. CDR3 bases: TGTGCCAGCAGTTACGTTATACCCCACCTCTCCGAAGCTTTCTTT. The chain carries TRBV6-5 and TRBJ1-1; no clear D gene. V lost 2 bases and J lost 8, with 18 bases in between. CDR3 size: 15 residues. Germline CDR1 and CDR2: MNHEY and SVGAGI.

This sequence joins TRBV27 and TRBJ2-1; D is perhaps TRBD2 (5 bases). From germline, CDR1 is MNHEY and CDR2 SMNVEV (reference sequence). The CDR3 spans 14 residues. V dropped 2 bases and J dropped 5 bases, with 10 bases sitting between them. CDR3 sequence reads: CASSLIVRDNEQFF. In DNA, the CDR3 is TGTGCCAGCAGTTTAATCGTGCGGGACAATGAGCAGTTCTTC.

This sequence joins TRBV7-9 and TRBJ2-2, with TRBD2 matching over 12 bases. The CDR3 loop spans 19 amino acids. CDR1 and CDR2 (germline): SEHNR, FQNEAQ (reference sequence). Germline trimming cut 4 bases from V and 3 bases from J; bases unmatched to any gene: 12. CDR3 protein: CASSSFVSSGRAYTGELFF. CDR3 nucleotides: TGTGCCAGCAGCTCGTTCGTCTCTAGCGGGAGGGCCTACACCGGGGAGCTGTTTTTT.

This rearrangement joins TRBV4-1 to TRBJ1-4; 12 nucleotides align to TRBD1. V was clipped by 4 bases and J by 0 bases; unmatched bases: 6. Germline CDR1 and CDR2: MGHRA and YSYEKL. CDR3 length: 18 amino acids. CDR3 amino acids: CASSPGQGARATNEKLFF. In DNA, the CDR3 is TGCGCCAGCAGCCCGGGACAGGGGGCGCGGGCAACTAATGAAAAACTGTTTTTT.

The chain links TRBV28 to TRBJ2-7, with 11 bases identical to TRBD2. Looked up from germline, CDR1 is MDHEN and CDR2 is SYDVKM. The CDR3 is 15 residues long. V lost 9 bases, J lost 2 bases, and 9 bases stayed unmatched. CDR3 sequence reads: CARTRLAGRTYEQYF. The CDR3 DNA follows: TGTGCCAGGACTAGACTAGCGGGACGAACCTACGAGCAGTACTTC.

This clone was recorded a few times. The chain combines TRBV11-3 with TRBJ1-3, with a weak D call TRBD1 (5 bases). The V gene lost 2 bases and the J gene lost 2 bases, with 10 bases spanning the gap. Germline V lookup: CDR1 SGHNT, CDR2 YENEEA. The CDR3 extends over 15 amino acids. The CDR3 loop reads CASSLWGPPGNTIYF. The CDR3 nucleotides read TGTGCCAGCAGCTTATGGGGACCTCCTGGAAACACCATATATTTT.

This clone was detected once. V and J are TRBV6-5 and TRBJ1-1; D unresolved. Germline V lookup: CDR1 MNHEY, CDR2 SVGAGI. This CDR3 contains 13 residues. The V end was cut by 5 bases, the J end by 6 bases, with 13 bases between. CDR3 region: CASSNGRNPEAFF. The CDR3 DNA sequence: TGTGCCAGCAGTAACGGACGGAATCCTGAAGCTTTCTTT.

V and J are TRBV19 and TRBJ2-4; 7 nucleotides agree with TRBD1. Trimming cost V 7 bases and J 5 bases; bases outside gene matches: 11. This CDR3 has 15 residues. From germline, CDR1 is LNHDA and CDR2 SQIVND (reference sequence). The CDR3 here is CASIGRRQGQNIQYF. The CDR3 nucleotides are TGTGCCAGTATTGGAAGGAGACAGGGCCAAAACATTCAGTACTTC.

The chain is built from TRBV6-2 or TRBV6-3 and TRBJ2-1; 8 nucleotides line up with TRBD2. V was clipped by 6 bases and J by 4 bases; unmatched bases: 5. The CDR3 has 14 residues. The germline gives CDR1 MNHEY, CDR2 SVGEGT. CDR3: CASSSTGGYNEQFF. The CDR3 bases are TGTGCCAGCAGCTCGACGGGAGGGTACAATGAGCAGTTCTTC.

CDR3 in amino acids: CAISESTGNEKLFF. In DNA form, the CDR3 reads TGTGCCATCAGTGAGTCGACAGGGAATGAAAAACTGTTTTTT. This chain connects TRBV10-3 to TRBJ1-4, with 7 nucleotides matching TRBD1. The CDR3 sequence is 14 residues long. Trimming at V came to 0 bases and at J to 5 bases, leaving 0 bases not matched to a gene. Germline CDR1 reads ENHRY; CDR2 reads SYGVKD.

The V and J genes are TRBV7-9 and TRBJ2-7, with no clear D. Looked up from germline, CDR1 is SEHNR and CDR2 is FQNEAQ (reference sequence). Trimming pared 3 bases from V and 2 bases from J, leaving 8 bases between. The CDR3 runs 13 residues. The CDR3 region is CASSLNRAYEQYF. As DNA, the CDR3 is TGTGCCAGCAGCTTGAACAGAGCCTACGAGCAGTACTTC.

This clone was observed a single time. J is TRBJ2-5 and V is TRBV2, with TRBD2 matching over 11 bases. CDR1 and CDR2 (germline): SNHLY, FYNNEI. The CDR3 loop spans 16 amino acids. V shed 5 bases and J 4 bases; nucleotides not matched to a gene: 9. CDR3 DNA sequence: TGTGCCAGCAGTCAGGAGGGGCTAGCGGGAGGAGAGACCCAGTACTTC. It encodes CASSQEGLAGGETQYF.

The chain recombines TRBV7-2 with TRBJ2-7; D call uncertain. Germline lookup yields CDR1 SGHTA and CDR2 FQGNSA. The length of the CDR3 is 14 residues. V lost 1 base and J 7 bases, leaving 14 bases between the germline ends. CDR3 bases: TGTGCCAGCAGCTTAGAGGTCCTGACCGGTGAGCAGTACTTC. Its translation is CASSLEVLTGEQYF.

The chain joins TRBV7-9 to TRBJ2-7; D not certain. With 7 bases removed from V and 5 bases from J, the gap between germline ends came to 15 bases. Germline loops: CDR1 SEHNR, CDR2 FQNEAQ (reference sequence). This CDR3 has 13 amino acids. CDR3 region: CASTPDGANEQYF. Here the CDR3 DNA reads TGTGCCAGCACCCCGGACGGAGCGAACGAGCAGTACTTC.

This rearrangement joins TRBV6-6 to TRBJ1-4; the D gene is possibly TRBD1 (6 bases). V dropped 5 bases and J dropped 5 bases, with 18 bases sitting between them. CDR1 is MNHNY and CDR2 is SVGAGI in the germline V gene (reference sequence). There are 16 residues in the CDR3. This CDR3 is CASSQTGQFDNEKLFF. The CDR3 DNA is TGTGCCAGCAGTCAGACCGGACAGTTTGACAATGAAAAACTGTTTTTT.

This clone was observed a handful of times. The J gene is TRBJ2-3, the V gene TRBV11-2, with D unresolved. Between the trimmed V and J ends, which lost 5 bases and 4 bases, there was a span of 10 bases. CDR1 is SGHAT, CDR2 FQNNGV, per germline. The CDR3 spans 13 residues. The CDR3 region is CASSRSRPDTQYF. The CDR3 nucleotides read TGTGCCAGCAGCAGATCCAGGCCAGATACGCAGTATTTT.

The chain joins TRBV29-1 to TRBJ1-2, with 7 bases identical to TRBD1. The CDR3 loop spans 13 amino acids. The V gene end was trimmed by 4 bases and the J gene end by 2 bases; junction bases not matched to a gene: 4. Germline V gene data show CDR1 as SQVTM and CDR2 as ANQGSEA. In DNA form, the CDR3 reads TGCAGCGTTGCAGCAGGGGGAAACTATGGCTACACCTTC. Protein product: CSVAAGGNYGYTF.

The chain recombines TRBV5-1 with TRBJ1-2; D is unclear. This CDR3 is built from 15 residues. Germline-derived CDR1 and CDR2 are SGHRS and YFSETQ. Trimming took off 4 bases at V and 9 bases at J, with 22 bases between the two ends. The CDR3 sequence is CASSANGEIPSRYTF. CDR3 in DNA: TGCGCCAGCAGCGCAAACGGGGAAATACCGAGCCGCTACACCTTC.

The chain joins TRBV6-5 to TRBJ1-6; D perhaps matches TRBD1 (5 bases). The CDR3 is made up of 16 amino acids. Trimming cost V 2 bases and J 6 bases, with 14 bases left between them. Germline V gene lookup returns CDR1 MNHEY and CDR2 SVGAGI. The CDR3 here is CASSYGSLGTNSPLHF. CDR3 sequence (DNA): TGTGCCAGCAGTTACGGGAGTCTGGGGACTAATTCACCCCTCCACTTT.

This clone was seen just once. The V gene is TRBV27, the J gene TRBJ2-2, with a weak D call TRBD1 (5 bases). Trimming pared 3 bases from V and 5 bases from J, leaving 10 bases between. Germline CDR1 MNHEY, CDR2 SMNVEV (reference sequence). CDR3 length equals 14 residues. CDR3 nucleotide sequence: TGTGCCAGCAGTTTGCTTCAGGGAACCGGGGAGCTGTTTTTT. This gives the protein CASSLLQGTGELFF.

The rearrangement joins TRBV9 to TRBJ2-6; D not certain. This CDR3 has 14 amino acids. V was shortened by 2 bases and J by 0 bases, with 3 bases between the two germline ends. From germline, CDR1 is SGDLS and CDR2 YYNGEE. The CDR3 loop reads CASSVSSGANVLTF. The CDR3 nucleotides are TGTGCCAGCAGCGTCAGCTCTGGGGCCAACGTCCTGACTTTC.

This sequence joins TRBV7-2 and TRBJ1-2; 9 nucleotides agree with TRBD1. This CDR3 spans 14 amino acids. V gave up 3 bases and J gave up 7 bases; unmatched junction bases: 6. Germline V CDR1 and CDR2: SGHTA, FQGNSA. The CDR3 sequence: CASSFLGQGPGYTF. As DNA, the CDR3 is TGTGCCAGCAGCTTCCTGGGACAGGGCCCTGGCTACACCTTC.

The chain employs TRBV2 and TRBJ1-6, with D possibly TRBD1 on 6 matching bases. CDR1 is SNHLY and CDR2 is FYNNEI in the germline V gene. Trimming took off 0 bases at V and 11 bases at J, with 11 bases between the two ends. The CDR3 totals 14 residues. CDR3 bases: TGTGCCAGCAGTGAAGCAAGGGGGATAACACCCCTCCACTTT. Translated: CASSEARGITPLHF.